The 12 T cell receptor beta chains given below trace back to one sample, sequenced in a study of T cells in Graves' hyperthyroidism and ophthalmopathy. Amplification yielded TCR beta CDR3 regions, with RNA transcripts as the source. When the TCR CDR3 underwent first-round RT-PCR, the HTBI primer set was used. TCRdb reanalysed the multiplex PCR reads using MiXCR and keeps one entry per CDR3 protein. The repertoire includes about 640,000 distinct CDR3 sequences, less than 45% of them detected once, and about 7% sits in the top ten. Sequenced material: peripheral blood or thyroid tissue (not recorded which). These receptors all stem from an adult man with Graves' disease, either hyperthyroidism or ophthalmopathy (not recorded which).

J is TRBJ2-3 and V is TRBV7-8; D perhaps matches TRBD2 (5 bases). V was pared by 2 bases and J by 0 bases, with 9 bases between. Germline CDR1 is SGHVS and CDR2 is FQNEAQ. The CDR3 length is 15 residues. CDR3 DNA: TGTGCCAGCAGCTTAAGCCCGGGGAGCACAGATACGCAGTATTTT. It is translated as CASSLSPGSTDTQYF.

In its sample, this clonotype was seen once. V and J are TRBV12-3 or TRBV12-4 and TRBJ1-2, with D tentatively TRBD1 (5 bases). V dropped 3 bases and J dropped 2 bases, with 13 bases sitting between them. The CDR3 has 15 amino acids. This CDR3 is CASSFGRAGNYGYTF. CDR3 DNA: TGTGCCAGCAGTTTTGGCAGGGCGGGGAACTATGGCTACACCTTC.

CDR3 in amino acids: CSVEGWNKETQYF. The DNA of the CDR3 is TGCAGCGTTGAAGGGTGGAACAAGGAGACCCAGTACTTC. This chain uses TRBV29-1 with TRBJ2-5, with D unresolved. V shed 1 base and J shed 5 bases, with 11 bases lying between them. The CDR3 contains 13 residues. CDR1 is SQVTM, CDR2 ANQGSEA, per germline. Based on the CDR3 plus reference TRBV29-1 and TRBJ2-5, the full variable domain is SAVISQKPSRDICQRGTSLTIQCQVDSQVTMMFWYRQQPGQSLTLIATANQGSEATYESGFVIDKFPISRPNLTFSTLTVSNMSPEDSSIYLCSVEGWNKETQYFGPGTRLLVL.

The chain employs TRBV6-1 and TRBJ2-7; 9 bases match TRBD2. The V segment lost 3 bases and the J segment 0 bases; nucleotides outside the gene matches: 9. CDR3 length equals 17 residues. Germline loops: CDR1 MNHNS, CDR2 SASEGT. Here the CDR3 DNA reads TGTGCCAGCAGTGACTCGGCGAGCGGGGGGAGCTCCTACGAGCAGTACTTC. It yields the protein CASSDSASGGSSYEQYF.

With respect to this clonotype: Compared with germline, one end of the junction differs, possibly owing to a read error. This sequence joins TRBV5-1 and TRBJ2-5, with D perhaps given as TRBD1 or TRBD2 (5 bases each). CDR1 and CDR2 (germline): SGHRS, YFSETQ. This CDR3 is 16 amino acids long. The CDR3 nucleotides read TGTGCCAGCAGCTTAGCGAAGGGGAGTGTGGGCGAGACCCAGTACTTC. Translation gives CASSLAKGSVGETQYF.

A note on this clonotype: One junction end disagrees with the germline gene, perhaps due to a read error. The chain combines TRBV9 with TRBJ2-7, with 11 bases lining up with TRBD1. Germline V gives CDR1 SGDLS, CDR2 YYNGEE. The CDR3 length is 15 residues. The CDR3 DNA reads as TGCGCCAGCAGCAACCGGGACAGGGGGGACAACGAGCAGTACTTC. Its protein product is CASSNRDRGDNEQYF.

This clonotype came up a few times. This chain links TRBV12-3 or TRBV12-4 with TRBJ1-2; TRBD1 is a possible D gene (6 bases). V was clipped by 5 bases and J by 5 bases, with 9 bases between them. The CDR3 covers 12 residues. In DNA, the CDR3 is TGTGCCAGCAGTACAGGGTTTTATGGCTACACCTTC. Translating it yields CASSTGFYGYTF.

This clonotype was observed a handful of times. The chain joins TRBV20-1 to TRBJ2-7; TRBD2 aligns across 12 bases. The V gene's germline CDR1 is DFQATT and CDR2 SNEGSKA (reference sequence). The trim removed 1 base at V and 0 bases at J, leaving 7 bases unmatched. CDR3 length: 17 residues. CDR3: CSARGTSGVSSSYEQYF. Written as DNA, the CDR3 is TGCAGTGCTAGAGGGACTAGCGGGGTCTCCTCCTCCTACGAGCAGTACTTC.

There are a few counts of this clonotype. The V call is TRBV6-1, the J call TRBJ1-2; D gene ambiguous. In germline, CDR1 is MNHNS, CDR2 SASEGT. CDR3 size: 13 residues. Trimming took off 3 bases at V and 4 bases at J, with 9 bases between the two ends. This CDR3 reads CASSEDGSYGYTF. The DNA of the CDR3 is TGTGCCAGCAGTGAGGACGGAAGCTATGGCTACACCTTC.

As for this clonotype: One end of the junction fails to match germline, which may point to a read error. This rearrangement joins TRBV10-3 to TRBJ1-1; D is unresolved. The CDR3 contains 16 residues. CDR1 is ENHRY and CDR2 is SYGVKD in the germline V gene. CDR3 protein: CASSDRERPVNTEAFF. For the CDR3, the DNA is TGTGCCAGCAGTGACCGGGAACGACCCGTGAACACTGAAGCTTTCTTT.

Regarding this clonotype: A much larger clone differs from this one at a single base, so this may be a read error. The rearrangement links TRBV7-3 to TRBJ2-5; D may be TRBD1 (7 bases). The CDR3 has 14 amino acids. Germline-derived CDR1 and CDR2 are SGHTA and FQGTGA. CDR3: CASNLTQGRETQYF. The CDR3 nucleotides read TGTGCCAGCAACTTAACACAGGGGAGGGAGACCCAGTACTTC.

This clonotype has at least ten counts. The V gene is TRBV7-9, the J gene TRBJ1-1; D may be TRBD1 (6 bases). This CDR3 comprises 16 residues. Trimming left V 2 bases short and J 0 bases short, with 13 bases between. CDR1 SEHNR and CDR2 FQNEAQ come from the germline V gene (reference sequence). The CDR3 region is CASSLLARGVNTEAFF. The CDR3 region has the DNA TGTGCCAGCAGCTTACTAGCGAGGGGGGTGAACACTGAAGCTTTCTTT. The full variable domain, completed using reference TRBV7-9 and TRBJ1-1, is DTGVSQNPRHKITKRGQNVTFRCDPISEHNRLYWYRQTLGQGPEFLTYFQNEAQLEKSRLLSDRFSAERPKGSFSTLEIQRTEQGDSAMYLCASSLLARGVNTEAFFGQGTRLTVV.